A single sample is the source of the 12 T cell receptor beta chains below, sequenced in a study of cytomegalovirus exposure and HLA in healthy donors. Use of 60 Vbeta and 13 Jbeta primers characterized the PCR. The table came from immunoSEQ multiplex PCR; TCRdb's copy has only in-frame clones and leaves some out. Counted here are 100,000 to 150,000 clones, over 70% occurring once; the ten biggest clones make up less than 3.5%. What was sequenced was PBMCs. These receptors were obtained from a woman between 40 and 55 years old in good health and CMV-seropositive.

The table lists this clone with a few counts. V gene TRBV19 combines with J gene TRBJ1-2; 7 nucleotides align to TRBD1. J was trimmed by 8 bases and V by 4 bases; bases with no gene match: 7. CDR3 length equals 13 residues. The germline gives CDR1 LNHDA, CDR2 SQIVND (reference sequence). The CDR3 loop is CASSRMGQYGYTF. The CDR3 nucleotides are TGTGCCAGTAGTAGAATGGGACAGTACGGCTACACCTTC.

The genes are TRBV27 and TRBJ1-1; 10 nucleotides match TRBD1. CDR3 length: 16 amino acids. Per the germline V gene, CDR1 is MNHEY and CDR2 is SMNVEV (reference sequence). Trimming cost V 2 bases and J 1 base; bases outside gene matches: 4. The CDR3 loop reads CASSLRQGAWNTEAFF. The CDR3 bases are TGTGCCAGCAGTTTAAGACAGGGGGCATGGAACACTGAAGCTTTCTTT.

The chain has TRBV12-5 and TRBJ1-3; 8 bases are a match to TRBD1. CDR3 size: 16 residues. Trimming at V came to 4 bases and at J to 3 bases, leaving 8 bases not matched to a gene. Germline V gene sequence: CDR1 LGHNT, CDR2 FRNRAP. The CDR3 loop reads CASGSGQGVGGNTIYF. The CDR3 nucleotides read TGTGCTAGTGGTTCCGGACAGGGAGTAGGTGGAAACACCATATATTTT.

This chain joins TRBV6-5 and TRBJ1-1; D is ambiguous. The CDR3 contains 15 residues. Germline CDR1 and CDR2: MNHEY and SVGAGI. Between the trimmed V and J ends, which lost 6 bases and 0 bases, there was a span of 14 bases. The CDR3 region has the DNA TGTGCCAGCAGCTCCCCCTTTGACTTGAACACTGAAGCTTTCTTT. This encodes CASSSPFDLNTEAFF.

The CDR3 spells CASSVSAGGNTDTQYF. The DNA for the CDR3 is TGTGCCAGCAGCGTGTCGGCGGGAGGGAACACAGATACGCAGTATTTT. The chain links TRBV9 to TRBJ2-3, with TRBD2 matching 9 bases. CDR3 length: 16 residues. The V segment lost 2 bases and the J segment 2 bases; nucleotides outside the gene matches: 6. The germline V gene encodes CDR1 SGDLS and CDR2 YYNGEE.

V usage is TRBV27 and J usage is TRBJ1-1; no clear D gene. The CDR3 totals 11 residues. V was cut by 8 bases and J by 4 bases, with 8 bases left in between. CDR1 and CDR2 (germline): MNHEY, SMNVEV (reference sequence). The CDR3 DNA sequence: TGTGCCAGCGGCCCGGGCACTGAAGCTTTCTTT. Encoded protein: CASGPGTEAFF.

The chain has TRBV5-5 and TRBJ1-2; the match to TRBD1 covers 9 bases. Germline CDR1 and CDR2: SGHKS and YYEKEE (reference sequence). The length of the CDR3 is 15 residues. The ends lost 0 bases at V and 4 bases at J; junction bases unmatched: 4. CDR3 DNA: TGTGCCAGCAGCTTGGGGGACAGGGTAGTCTATGGCTACACCTTC. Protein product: CASSLGDRVVYGYTF.

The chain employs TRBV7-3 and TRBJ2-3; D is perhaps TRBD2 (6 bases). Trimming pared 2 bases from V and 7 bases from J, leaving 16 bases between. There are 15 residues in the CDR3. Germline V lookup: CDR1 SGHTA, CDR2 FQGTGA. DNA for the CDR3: TGTGCCAGCAGCTTAGGTTCTAGCGCTCCGAATACGCAGTATTTT. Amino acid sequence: CASSLGSSAPNTQYF. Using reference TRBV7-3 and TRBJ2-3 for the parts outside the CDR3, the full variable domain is GAGVSQTPSNKVTEKGKYVELRCDPISGHTALYWYRQSLGQGPEFLIYFQGTGAADDSGLPNDRFFAVRPEGSVSTLKIQRTERGDSAVYLCASSLGSSAPNTQYFGPGTRLTVL.

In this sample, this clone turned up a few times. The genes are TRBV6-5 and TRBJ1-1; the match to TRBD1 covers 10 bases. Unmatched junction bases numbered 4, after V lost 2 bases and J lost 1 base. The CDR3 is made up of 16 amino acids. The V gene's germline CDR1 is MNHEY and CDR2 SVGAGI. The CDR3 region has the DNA TGTGCCAGCAGTTACATCCGGACAGGGGGGAACACTGAAGCTTTCTTT. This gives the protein CASSYIRTGGNTEAFF.

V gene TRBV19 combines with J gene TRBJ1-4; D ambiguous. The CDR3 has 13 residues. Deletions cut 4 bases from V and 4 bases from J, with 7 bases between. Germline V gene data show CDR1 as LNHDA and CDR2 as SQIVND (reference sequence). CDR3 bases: TGTGCCAGTAGTAGGCAGATTAATGAAAAACTGTTTTTT. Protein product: CASSRQINEKLFF.

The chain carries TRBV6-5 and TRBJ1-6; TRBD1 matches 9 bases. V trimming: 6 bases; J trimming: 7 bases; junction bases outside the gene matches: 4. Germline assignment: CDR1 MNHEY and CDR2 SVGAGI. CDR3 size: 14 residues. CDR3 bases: TGTGCCAGCAGCCCCGGGACAGGGAATTCACCCCTCCACTTT. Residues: CASSPGTGNSPLHF.

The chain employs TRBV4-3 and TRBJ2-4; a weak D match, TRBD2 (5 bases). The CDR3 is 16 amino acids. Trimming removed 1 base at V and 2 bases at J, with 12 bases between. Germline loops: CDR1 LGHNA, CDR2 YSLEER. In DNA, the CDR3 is TGCGCCAGCAGCCAAGTTCGTTCGGGAACCAAAAACATTCAGTACTTC. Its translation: CASSQVRSGTKNIQYF.